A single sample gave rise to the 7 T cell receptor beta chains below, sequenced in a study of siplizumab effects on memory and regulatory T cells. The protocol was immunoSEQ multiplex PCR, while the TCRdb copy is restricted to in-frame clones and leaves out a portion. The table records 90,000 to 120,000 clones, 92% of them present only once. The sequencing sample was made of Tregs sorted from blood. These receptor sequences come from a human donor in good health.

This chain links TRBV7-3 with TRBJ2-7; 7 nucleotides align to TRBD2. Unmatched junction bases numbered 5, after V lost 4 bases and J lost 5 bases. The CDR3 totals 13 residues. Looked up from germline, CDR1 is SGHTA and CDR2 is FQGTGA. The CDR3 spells CASSSQGGHEQYF. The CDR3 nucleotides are TGTGCCAGCAGCTCCCAGGGAGGGCACGAGCAGTACTTC.

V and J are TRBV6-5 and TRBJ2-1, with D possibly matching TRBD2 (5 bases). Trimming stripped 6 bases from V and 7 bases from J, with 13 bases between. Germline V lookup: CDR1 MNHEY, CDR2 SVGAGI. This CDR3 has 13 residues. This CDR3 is CASRAGKLNEQFF. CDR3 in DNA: TGTGCCAGCAGGGCGGGCAAATTGAATGAGCAGTTCTTC.

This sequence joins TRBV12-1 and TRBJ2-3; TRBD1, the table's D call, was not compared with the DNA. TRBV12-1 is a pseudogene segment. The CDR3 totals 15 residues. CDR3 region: CASSCERTGADTQYF. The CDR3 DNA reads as TGTGCCAGCAGCTGCGAGAGGACAGGCGCAGATACGCAGTATTTT.

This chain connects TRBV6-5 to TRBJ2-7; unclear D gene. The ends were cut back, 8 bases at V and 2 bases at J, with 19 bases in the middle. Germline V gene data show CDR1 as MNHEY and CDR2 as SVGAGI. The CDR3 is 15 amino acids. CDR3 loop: CASAPSWASAYEQYF. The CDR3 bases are TGTGCCAGCGCGCCGTCTTGGGCCAGCGCCTACGAGCAGTACTTC.

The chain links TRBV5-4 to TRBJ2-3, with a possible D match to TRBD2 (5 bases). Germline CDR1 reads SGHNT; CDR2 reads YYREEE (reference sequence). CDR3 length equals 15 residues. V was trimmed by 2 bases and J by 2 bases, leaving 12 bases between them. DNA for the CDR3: TGTGCCAGCAGCTTTGGGCTAGCCCCCACAGATACGCAGTATTTT. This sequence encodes CASSFGLAPTDTQYF.

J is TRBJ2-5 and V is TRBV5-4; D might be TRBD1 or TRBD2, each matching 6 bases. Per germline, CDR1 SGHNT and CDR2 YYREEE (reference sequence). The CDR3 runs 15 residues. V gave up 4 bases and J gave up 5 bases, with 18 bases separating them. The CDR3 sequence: CASSGGGRGRETQYF. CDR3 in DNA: TGTGCCAGCAGCGGGGGAGGTCGGGGGCGTGAGACCCAGTACTTC.

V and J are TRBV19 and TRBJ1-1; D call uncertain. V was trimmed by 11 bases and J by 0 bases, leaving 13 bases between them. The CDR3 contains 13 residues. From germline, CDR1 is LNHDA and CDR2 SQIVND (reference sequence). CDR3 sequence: CAAGRSLNTEAFF. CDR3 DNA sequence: TGTGCCGCTGGCAGGAGTCTGAACACTGAAGCTTTCTTT.